This TCR beta chain was found in a study of T cell changes during pregnancy in multiple sclerosis. The sample holds one count of this clone. Germline loops: CDR1 MNHNS, CDR2 SASEGT. The CDR3 totals 13 residues. Trimming cost V 7 bases and J 3 bases, with 13 bases left between them. Profiled with immunoSEQ multiplex PCR; TCRdb holds only in-frame clones, not every one. The sample gives roughly 74,000 clones, 80% to 90% of which show up once; 3.3% is in the top ten. The sequence derives from a female donor with multiple sclerosis, enrolled in a pregnancy study. The chain links TRBV6-1 to TRBJ2-7; maybe TRBD1 (5 bases). This sample comprised peripheral blood, obtained before pregnancy. The CDR3 coding sequence is TGTGCCAGCACTAAAGACAGTGGCTACGAGCAGTACTTC. Protein: CASTKDSGYEQYF.